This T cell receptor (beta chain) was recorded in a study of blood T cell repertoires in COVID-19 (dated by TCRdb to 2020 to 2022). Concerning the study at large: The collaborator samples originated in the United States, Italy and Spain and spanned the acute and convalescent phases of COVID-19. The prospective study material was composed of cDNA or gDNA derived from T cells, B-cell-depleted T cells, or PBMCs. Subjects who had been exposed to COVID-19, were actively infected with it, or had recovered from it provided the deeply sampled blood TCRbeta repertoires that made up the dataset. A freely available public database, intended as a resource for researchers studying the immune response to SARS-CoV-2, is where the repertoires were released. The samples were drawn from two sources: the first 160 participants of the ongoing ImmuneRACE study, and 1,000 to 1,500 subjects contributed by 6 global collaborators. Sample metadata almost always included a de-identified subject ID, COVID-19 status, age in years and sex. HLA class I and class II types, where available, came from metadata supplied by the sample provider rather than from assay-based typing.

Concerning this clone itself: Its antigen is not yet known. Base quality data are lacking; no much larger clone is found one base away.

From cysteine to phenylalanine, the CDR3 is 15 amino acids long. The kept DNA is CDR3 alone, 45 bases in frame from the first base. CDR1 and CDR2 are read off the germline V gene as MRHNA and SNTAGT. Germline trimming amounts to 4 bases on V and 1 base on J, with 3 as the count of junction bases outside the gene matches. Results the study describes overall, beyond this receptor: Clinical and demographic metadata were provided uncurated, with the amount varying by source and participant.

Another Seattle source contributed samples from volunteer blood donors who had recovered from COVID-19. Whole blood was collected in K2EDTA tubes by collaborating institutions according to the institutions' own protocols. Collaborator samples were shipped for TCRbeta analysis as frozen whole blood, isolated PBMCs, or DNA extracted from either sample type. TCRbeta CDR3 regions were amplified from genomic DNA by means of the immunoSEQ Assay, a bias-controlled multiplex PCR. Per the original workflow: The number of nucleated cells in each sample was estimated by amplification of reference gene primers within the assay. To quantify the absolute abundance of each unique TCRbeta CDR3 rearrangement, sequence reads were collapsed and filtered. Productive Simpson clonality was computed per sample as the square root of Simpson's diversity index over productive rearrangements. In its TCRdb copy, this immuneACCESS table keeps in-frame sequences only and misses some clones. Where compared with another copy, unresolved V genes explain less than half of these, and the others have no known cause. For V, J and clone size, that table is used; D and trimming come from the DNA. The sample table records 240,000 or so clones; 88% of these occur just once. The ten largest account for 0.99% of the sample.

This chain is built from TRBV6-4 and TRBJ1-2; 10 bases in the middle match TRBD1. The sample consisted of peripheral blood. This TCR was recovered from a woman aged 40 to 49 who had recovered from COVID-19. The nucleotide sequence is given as TGTGCCAGCAGTGGCGGGGACAGGGGTAACTATGGCTACACCTTC. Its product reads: CASSGGDRGNYGYTF.